The rows below give T cell receptor beta chains drawn from one sample of a study of response to subunit inactivated influenza vaccine. TCRdb independently ran MiXCR on the RT-PCR reads; one entry per CDR3 protein. The top ten clones hold roughly 13% of a sample with fewer than 600,000 distinct CDR3 sequences, 7.2% of them seen once. Sequencing used PBMCs from blood, obtained about 24 months after vaccination. The receptor source for this set is a man aged 50 to 75 who received an inactivated influenza vaccine. CDR3s include the opening cysteine and the closing phenylalanine or tryptophan. D genes are given only for firm matches. A row's size may be missing; if present it is once, few, many or a size class.

J: TRBJ2-3
size: many
length: 14
D: NA
V: TRBV5-1
CDR3: CASSSGTSTDTQYF
DNA: TGCGCCAGCAGTTCCGGGACTAGCACAGATACGCAGTATTTT

J: TRBJ2-1
size: many
length: 12
D: TRBD1
V: TRBV20-1
CDR3: CSALGQADEQFF
DNA: TGCAGTGCTCTTGGACAGGCTGATGAGCAGTTCTTC

J: TRBJ2-5
size: few
length: 13
D: NA
V: TRBV7-2
CDR3: CASSTAGFETQYF
DNA: TGTGCCAGCAGCACTGCCGGGTTCGAGACCCAGTACTTC

J: TRBJ2-1
size: many
length: 14
D: NA
V: TRBV24-1
CDR3: CATSRAGGSNEQFF
DNA: TGTGCCACCAGTCGGGCCGGAGGTAGCAATGAGCAGTTCTTC

J: TRBJ2-6
size: few
length: 15
D: NA
V: TRBV2
CDR3: CASSAQSSGANVLTF
DNA: TGTGCCAGCTCGGCCCAGAGCTCTGGGGCCAACGTCCTGACTTTC

J: TRBJ2-1
size: NA
length: 16
D: NA
V: TRBV12-3/TRBV12-4
CDR3: CASSLGWGRIDNEQFF
DNA: TGTGCCAGCAGTTTAGGATGGGGACGGATAGACAATGAGCAGTTCTTC

J: TRBJ1-5
size: few
length: 16
D: NA
V: TRBV5-5
CDR3: CASSLDSGRGSQPQHF
DNA: TGTGCCAGCAGCTTGGATTCGGGGAGGGGAAGTCAGCCCCAGCATTTT

J: TRBJ1-4
size: few
length: 12
D: NA
V: TRBV20-1
CDR3: CSVKGRREKLFF
DNA: TGCAGTGTAAAGGGGCGGCGTGAAAAACTGTTTTTT

J: TRBJ1-4
size: many
length: 14
D: TRBD1
V: TRBV20-1
CDR3: CSASSGTGAEKLFF
DNA: TGCAGTGCGTCTTCCGGGACAGGGGCTGAAAAACTGTTTTTT

J: TRBJ1-1
size: few
length: 14
D: NA
V: TRBV20-1
CDR3: CSATRDLLNTEAFF
DNA: TGCAGTGCTACCCGGGACCTGCTCAACACTGAAGCTTTCTTT

J: TRBJ2-7
size: few
length: 12
D: NA
V: TRBV12-3/TRBV12-4
CDR3: CASSFPHYEQYF
DNA: TGTGCCAGCAGTTTCCCCCACTACGAGCAGTACTTC

J: TRBJ2-1
size: NA
length: 15
D: TRBD2
V: TRBV7-9
CDR3: CASRLGRGISNEQFF
DNA: TGTGCCAGCAGATTAGGGAGGGGAATCTCCAATGAGCAGTTCTTC

J: TRBJ2-1
size: NA
length: 16
D: NA
V: TRBV4-3
CDR3: CASSQDRGDWGNEQFF
DNA: TGCGCCAGCAGCCAAGATCGGGGAGATTGGGGCAATGAGCAGTTCTTC

J: TRBJ2-3
size: NA
length: 14
D: NA
V: TRBV5-1
CDR3: CASSPERSTDTQYF
DNA: TGCGCCAGCAGCCCGGAGAGGAGCACAGATACGCAGTATTTT

J: TRBJ2-1
size: few
length: 14
D: TRBD2
V: TRBV27
CDR3: CASSPGLAGKSPFF
DNA: TGTGCCAGCAGCCCGGGACTAGCGGGGAAATCTCCGTTCTTC

J: TRBJ1-3
size: few
length: 13
D: NA
V: TRBV29-1
CDR3: CSVQGGTGNTIYF
DNA: TGCAGCGTTCAGGGAGGAACTGGAAACACCATATATTTT

J: TRBJ1-6
size: NA
length: 16
D: NA
V: TRBV9
CDR3: CASSPQGSPRNSPLHF
DNA: TGTGCCAGCAGTCCCCAGGGGTCCCCGCGGAATTCACCCCTCCACTTT

J: TRBJ2-5
size: NA
length: 13
D: NA
V: TRBV18
CDR3: CASSGSSLETQYF
DNA: TGTGCCAGCTCAGGGAGTAGTTTAGAGACCCAGTACTTC

J: TRBJ2-7
size: NA
length: 14
D: TRBD1
V: TRBV12-3/TRBV12-4
CDR3: CASRSGTAHYEQYF
DNA: TGTGCCAGCAGATCCGGGACAGCCCACTACGAGCAGTACTTC

J: TRBJ2-2
size: many
length: 17
D: TRBD2
V: TRBV4-3
CDR3: CASSQGIGGRATGELFF
DNA: TGCGCCAGCAGCCAAGGAATCGGGGGGAGGGCCACCGGGGAGCTGTTTTTT

J: TRBJ2-4
size: few
length: 15
D: NA
V: TRBV28
CDR3: CASSFLMGAKNIQYF
DNA: TGTGCCAGCAGTTTTTTGATGGGAGCCAAAAACATTCAGTACTTC

J: TRBJ1-2
size: many
length: 14
D: NA
V: TRBV2
CDR3: CASSDITGTYGYTF
DNA: TGTGCCAGCAGTGATATTACAGGGACCTATGGCTACACCTTC

J: TRBJ1-6
size: NA
length: 16
D: TRBD1
V: TRBV20-1
CDR3: CSARKQGSSYNSPLHF
DNA: TGCAGTGCTAGGAAACAGGGGAGCTCCTATAATTCACCCCTCCACTTT

J: TRBJ1-6
size: few
length: 17
D: TRBD1
V: TRBV10-3
CDR3: CAISRDRVKGYNSPLHF
DNA: TGTGCCATCAGCCGGGACAGGGTAAAGGGCTATAATTCACCCCTCCACTTT

J: TRBJ2-3
size: NA
length: 15
D: NA
V: TRBV4-2
CDR3: CASSQDFRGTDTQYF
DNA: TGTGCCAGCAGCCAAGATTTCCGGGGCACAGATACGCAGTATTTT